This entry is about one T cell receptor (beta chain). Researchers divided each subset's genomic DNA evenly across several immunoSEQ plates. The table came from immunoSEQ multiplex PCR; TCRdb's copy has only in-frame clones and leaves some out. Among approximately 2,200,000 clones listed, more than 85% were seen once. This specimen comes from a study of shared clonotypes between healthy human individuals. The CDR3 is 14 amino acids. V lost 6 bases, J lost 2 bases, and 16 bases lay in between. Germline V CDR1 and CDR2: SQVTM, ANQGSEA. It was CD45RO-negative cells, positively selected for CCR7, that made up naive CD8 cells, with terminally differentiated effector memory CD45RA+ cells excluded.

The V call is TRBV29-1, the J call TRBJ1-2; D possibly corresponds to TRBD1 (6 bases). This TCR derives from a man aged 18 to 30 in good health. Some clones in this sample may be carry-over from other donors' samples. Sequencing used naive CD8+ T cells from PBMCs. CDR3: CSVPLGALNYGYTF. CDR3 DNA sequence: TGCAGCGTGCCTTTGGGGGCATTAAACTATGGCTACACCTTC.